Sequencing of this T cell receptor (beta chain) was carried out in a study of shared clonotypes between healthy human individuals. Study-level results: Tissue TCR repertoires likely differ from these blood-only repertoires. Sharing across four donors was highest in naive CD4 (approximately 5%) and lowest in memory CD8 (approximately 0.4%).

This CDR3 has 14 residues. The germline V gene encodes CDR1 SGHTA and CDR2 FQGNSA. V shed 0 bases and J shed 2 bases, with 8 bases lying between them. With respect to this clone: What it recognizes is unknown.

The assay was run at deep level. Produced via immunoSEQ multiplex PCR; TCRdb's table is partial and in-frame only. Of over 2 million clones in the sample, 85% to 95% were seen once. The TCR originated in a man aged 18 to 29 in good health. Some clones in this sample may be carry-over from other donors' samples. Specimen: naive CD4+ T cells from PBMCs. Subset given: CD45RA+ positively selected. The J gene is TRBJ2-7, the V gene TRBV7-2; D possibly matches TRBD1 or TRBD2 (5 bases each). The CDR3 bases are TGTGCCAGCAGCTTAGCAGGGACCCCCTACGAGCAGTACTTC. This sequence encodes CASSLAGTPYEQYF.